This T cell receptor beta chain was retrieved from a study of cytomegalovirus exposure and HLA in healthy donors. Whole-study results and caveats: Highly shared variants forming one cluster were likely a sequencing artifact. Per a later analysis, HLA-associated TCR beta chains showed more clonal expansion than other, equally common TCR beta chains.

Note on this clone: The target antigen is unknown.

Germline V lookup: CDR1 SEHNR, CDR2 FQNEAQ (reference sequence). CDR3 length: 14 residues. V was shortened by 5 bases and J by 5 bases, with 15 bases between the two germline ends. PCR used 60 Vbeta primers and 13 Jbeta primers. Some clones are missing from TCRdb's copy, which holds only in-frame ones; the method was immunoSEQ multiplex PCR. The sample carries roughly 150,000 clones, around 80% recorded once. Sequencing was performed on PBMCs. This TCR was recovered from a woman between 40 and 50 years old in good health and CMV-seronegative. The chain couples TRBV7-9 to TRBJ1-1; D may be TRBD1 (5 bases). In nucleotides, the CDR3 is TGTGCCAGCAGCCCAATCGACAGTCGGACTGAAGCTTTCTTT. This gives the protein CASSPIDSRTEAFF.